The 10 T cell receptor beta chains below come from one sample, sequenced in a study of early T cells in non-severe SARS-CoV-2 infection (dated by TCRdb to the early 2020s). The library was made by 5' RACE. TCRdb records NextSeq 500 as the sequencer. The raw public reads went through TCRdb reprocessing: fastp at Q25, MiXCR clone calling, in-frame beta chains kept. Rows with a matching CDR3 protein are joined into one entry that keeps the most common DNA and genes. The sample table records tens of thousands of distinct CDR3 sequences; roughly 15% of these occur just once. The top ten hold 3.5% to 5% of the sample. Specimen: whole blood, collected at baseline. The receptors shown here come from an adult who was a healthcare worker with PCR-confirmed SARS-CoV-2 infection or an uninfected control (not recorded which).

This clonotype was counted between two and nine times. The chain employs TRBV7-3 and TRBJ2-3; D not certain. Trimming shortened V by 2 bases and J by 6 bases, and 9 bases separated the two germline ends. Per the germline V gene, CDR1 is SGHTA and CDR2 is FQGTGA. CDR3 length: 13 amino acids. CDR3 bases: TGTGCCAGCAGCTTAGGAACCCCGGATACGCAGTATTTT. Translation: CASSLGTPDTQYF.

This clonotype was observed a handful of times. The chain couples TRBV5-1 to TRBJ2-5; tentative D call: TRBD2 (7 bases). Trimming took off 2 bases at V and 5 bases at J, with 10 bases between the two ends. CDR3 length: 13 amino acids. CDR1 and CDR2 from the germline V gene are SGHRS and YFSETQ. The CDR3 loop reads CASSLQGGETQYF. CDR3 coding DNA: TGCGCCAGCAGCTTACAGGGAGGGGAGACCCAGTACTTC.

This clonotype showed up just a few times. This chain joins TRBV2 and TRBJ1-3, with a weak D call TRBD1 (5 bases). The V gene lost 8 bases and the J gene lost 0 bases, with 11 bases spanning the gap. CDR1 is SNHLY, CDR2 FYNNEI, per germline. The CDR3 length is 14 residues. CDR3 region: CASGAQSSGNTIYF. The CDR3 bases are TGTGCCAGCGGGGCACAGTCCTCTGGAAACACCATATATTTT.

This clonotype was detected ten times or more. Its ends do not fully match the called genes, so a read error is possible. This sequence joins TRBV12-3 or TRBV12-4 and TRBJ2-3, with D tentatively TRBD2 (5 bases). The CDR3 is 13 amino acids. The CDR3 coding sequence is TGTGCCAGCAGTATAGCGCCTCCAGATACGCAGTATTTT. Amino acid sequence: CASSIAPPDTQYF.

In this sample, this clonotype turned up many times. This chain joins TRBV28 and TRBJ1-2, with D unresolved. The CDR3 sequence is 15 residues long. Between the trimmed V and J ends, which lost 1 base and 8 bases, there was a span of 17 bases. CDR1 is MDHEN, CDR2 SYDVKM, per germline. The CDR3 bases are TGTGCCAGCAGTTTATTTTCAATGGGGTTCGGAGGCTACACCTTC. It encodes CASSLFSMGFGGYTF.

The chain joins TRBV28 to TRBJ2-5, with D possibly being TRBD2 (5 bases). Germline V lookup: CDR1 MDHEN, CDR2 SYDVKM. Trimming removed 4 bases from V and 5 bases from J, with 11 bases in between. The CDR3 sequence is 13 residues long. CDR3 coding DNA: TGTGCCAGCAGTTGGGGAGAGGCGGAGACCCAGTACTTC. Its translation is CASSWGEAETQYF. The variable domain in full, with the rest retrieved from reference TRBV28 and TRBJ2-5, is DVKVTQSSRYLVKRTGEKVFLECVQDMDHENMFWYRQDPGLGLRLIYFSYDVKMKEKGDIPEGYSVSREKKERFSLILESASTNQTSMYLCASSWGEAETQYFGPGTRLLVL.

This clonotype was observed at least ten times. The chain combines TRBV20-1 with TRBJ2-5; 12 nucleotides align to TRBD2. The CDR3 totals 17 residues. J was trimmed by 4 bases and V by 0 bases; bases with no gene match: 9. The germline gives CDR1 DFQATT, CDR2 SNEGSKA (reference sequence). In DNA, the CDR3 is TGCAGTGCTAGAGAGGCCATACTAGCGGGAGGCGGAGAGACCCAGTACTTC. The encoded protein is CSAREAILAGGGETQYF.

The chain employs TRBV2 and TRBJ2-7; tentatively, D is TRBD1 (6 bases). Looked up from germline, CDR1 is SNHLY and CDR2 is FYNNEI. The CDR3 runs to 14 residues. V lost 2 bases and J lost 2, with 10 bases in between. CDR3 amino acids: CASSERTATYEQYF. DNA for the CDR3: TGTGCCAGCAGTGAACGGACAGCAACCTACGAGCAGTACTTC.

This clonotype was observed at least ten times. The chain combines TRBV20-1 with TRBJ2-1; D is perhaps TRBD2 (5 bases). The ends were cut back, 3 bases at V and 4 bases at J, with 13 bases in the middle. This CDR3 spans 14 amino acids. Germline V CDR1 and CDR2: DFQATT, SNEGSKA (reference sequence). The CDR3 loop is CSARDLREYNEQFF. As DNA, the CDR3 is TGCAGTGCTAGGGACCTGAGGGAGTACAATGAGCAGTTCTTC.

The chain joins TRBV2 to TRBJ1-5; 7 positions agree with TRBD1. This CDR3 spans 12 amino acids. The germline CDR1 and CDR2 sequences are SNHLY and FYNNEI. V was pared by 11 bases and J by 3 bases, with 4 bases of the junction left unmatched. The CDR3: CAGGQYNQPQHF. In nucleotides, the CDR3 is TGTGCCGGGGGACAGTACAATCAGCCCCAGCATTTT.